The rows below give T cell receptor beta chains drawn from one sample of a study of tumor-infiltrating lymphocytes in primary liver carcinoma. MiXCR, applied by TCRdb to the multiplex PCR reads, yields one record per CDR3 protein. This sample has approximately 79,000 distinct CDR3 sequences, with over 60% found just once. The sample comprised liver tumor tissue from sampling region 4. Source of these receptors: a man between 35 and 55 years old with primary liver carcinoma and hepatitis B virus infection. Each CDR3 is given without its conserved first and last residue. Fields, in order: CDR3 length, V gene, CDR3 protein.

13	TRBV5-6	ASSRLAGGKDTQY
11	TRBV5-6	VSWGHGSYEQY
10	TRBV29-1	SASEGNTDAF
15	TRBV18	ASSPPWGQTNTGELF
12	TRBV29-1	SVAGTHDGNTIY
11	TRBV12-3/TRBV12-4	AGSPTSANEQF
14	TRBV18	ASSPRAGGSSYERY
14	TRBV28	ASSSAVTFVGDTQY
11	TRBV29-1	SVEDSQGETQY
14	TRBV29-1	SVEWVMIKSYNEQF
13	TRBV4-1	ASSLTGTRGSTQY
11	TRBV29-1	SAVTGSSDTQY
14	TRBV6-2/TRBV6-3	ASSISGGVFFNEQF
13	TRBV7-2	ASSFQGAVSYGYT
11	TRBV6-2/TRBV6-3	ASTGVGNSPLH
16	TRBV28	ATEGLAGDVYSTDTQY
12	TRBV6-6	ASSPHEGSGEQY
12	TRBV29-1	CVPTSGNYNEQF
13	TRBV25-1	ASSPGQARYEKLF
11	TRBV29-1	IVEGDGSYEEY
14	TRBV5-4	TSGLAGLAGANEQF
11	TRBV11-2	ASSLLGAYEKY
15	TRBV10-3	DISGTSGGKSLETQY
17	TRBV12-3/TRBV12-4	ASSKGLAGGRSSYNEQF
12	TRBV12-3/TRBV12-4	ASNLQGAGTEAF
12	TRBV7-9	TSSLIQSYNEQF
14	TRBV11-3	ASSLRPGPYSNEQF
10	TRBV6-1	ASSESREGQY
13	TRBV30	AWSVMGRLNQPQH
13	TRBV28	ASSVSRDRPYEQY
12	TRBV7-9	ASSLETANNDYT
11	TRBV6-1	ANSLDESYEQY
12	TRBV11-2	AGGAREPAGTQY
12	TRBV19	ASSDRGHDNEQF
14	TRBV14	ASSRRQGTWYSEAF
10	TRBV11-2	ASSPQGNEQF
13	TRBV28	ASGGQPSITGELF
12	TRBV5-6	VSSLRHIRNEQY
16	TRBV12-3/TRBV12-4	ASASTSGDFSSYIEQF
12	TRBV6-6	ASSSTGGRETQY
15	TRBV4-1	ASSLTRTGGIQETQY
10	TRBV7-9	TSSQRSYEQY
13	TRBV5-5	TSSLSGGRLGGQF
12	TRBV29-1	SAVSGTGSSEQF
8	TRBV29-1	SATYNEWF
14	TRBV11-1	TSGFGAGVVYNEQF
12	TRBV6-5	VSSSDRGNQPRH